This TCR beta chain was sequenced for a study of molecular identifiers for immune sequencing clone quantification. General study results and limits: Effector cells had over 99% of their molecules in clones above 20 RNA copies, while naive cells had under 1%.

Using its own MiXCR run on the PCR reads, TCRdb lists one record per CDR3 protein. The table shows some 94,000 distinct CDR3 sequences, with nearly 25% occurring only once. V lost 3 bases and J lost 0; bases outside the gene matches: 2. Germline V gives CDR1 SEHNR, CDR2 FQNEAQ (reference sequence). The CDR3 is 16 residues long. For this clonotype: What it binds is not known.

The specimen was naive CD8+ T cells from blood, with Jurkat cell RNA spiked in. The subset is: FACS-sorted CD8+CD4-CCR7+CD45RA+ naive T cells. V usage is TRBV7-9 and J usage is TRBJ2-1; 10 nucleotides line up with TRBD2. This sequence was found in a human donor in good health. Some libraries in this study had Jurkat cell RNA spiked in. The CDR3 protein is CASSFSGRNSYNEQFF. Written as DNA, the CDR3 is TGTGCCAGCAGCTTTAGCGGGAGGAACTCCTACAATGAGCAGTTCTTC.